Listed below are T cell receptor beta chains from one sample, sequenced in a study of blood T cell repertoires in COVID-19. Assay used: immunoSEQ multiplex PCR; TCRdb lists only in-frame clones, some missing. The profile shows 150,000 to 200,000 clones, about 86% of them singletons. The specimen was peripheral blood. The origin of the receptors is an elderly woman with acute or convalescent COVID-19. Each CDR3 is given with its conserved first and last residue. A D gene is named only where the DNA matches it firmly. Clone size is shown for a subset of rows, as once, few, many or a class of expanded clone.

j_call | clone_size | d_call | v_call | cdr3_nt | cdr3_aa
TRBJ2-2 | . | TRBD1 | TRBV6-2/TRBV6-3 | TGTGCCAGCAGTTACCTGACAGGGCCAACCGGGGAGCTGTTTTTT | CASSYLTGPTGELFF
TRBJ2-5 | . | TRBD2 | TRBV7-9 | TGTGCCAGCAGGTCACTAGCGGGAGGACGCCAAGAGACCCAGTACTTC | CASRSLAGGRQETQYF
TRBJ1-5 | . | . | TRBV7-3 | TGTGCCAGCAGCCCTGAGCCCAATCAGCCCCAGCATTTT | CASSPEPNQPQHF
TRBJ2-5 | . | TRBD1 | TRBV11-3 | TGTGCCAGCAGCACCGGACAGGGGAATGGAGAGACCCAGTACTTC | CASSTGQGNGETQYF
TRBJ1-1 | . | . | TRBV7-2 | TGTGCCAGCAGCTTGAGTAGCGGGGATTTCGCTGAAGCTTTCTTT | CASSLSSGDFAEAFF
TRBJ2-1 | . | . | TRBV2 | TGTGCCAGCAGTGAAGTGACAGTTAATGAGCAGTTCTTC | CASSEVTVNEQFF
TRBJ2-3 | . | TRBD2 | TRBV27 | TGTGCCAGCAGTCCAGAAGGACTAGCGGGAGGACTTGCTAGCACAGATACGCAGTATTTT | CASSPEGLAGGLASTDTQYF
TRBJ1-5 | few | TRBD1 | TRBV23-1 | TGCGCCAGCCGAGTCCCCCACAGGGGCGGCAATCAGCCCCAGCATTTT | CASRVPHRGGNQPQHF
TRBJ2-7 | . | TRBD1 | TRBV6-5 | TGTGCCAGCAGTTACTCGAAGGGGGCTGGGGAGCAGTACTTC | CASSYSKGAGEQYF
TRBJ1-5 | . | TRBD1 | TRBV2 | TGTGCCAGCAGGGGACAGGGTTCGCGGCAGCCCCAGCATTTT | CASRGQGSRQPQHF
TRBJ1-5 | few | TRBD1 | TRBV6-5 | TGTGCCAGCAGTTCCAGGACAGGGGAAATTAATCAGCCCCAGCATTTT | CASSSRTGEINQPQHF
TRBJ1-6 | few | . | TRBV28 | TGTGCCAGCAATCCTTTGTCCCGACATAACTCACCCCTCCACTTT | CASNPLSRHNSPLHF
TRBJ1-1 | few | . | TRBV6-5 | TGTGCCAGCAGTTACTCTCGCAGGCCTACTGAAGCTTTCTTT | CASSYSRRPTEAFF
TRBJ2-7 | . | . | TRBV28 | TGTGCCAGCAGTTTCTCCATGACAGGAGTGCCGTACGAGCAGTACTTC | CASSFSMTGVPYEQYF
TRBJ2-3 | . | . | TRBV3-1/TRBV3-2 | TGTGCCAGCAGCCTTCGATGGGGAGGAGATACGCAGTATTTT | CASSLRWGGDTQYF
TRBJ1-2 | few | . | TRBV27 | TGTGCCAGCAGTTTTCAGCAGGGGAACTATGGCTACACCTTC | CASSFQQGNYGYTF
TRBJ2-1 | . | . | TRBV7-9 | TGTGCCAGCAGCTTATCAGGTGGTAATGAGCAGTTCTTC | CASSLSGGNEQFF
TRBJ1-6 | few | TRBD1 | TRBV27 | TGTGCCAGCAGTCCCCGACAGGGCGGGTCACCCCTCCACTTT | CASSPRQGGSPLHF
TRBJ1-1 | . | TRBD1 | TRBV7-2 | TGTGCCAGCAGCTTAATACAGGGGGCGAACACTGAAGCTTTCTTT | CASSLIQGANTEAFF
TRBJ2-5 | . | TRBD2 | TRBV6-5 | TGTGCCAGCAGCTTGGGGGGGAGAGAGACCCAGTACTTC | CASSLGGRETQYF
TRBJ2-1 | . | TRBD2 | TRBV18 | TGTGCCAGCTCACTCCGGGGACTAGCGGGGGGGCATTCGGGCGAGCAGTTCTTC | CASSLRGLAGGHSGEQFF
TRBJ1-2 | . | TRBD1 | TRBV3-1/TRBV3-2 | TGTGCCAGCAGCGTAACAGGGGTGAGGGGCTACACCTTC | CASSVTGVRGYTF
TRBJ2-7 | . | TRBD1 | TRBV19 | TGTGCCAGTAGCATGACAGGGGTACCCTACGAGCAGTACTTC | CASSMTGVPYEQYF
TRBJ2-1 | . | TRBD2 | TRBV10-3 | TGTGCCATCGATCCCGGGGGGTCTTACAATGAGCAGTTCTTC | CAIDPGGSYNEQFF
TRBJ2-7 | . | . | TRBV7-2 | TGTGCCAGCAGCTTAGGAGGGTACTTGGACGAGCAGTACTTC | CASSLGGYLDEQYF
TRBJ2-2 | . | . | TRBV18 | TGTGCCAGCTCGTACCTGAGCCCGAACACCGGGGAGCTGTTTTTT | CASSYLSPNTGELFF
TRBJ2-3 | . | TRBD2 | TRBV19 | TGTGCCAGTAGTACCGGACTAGCGACAGATACGCAGTATTTT | CASSTGLATDTQYF
TRBJ1-3 | . | . | TRBV20-1 | TGCAGTGCCTACTCTGGAAACACCATATATTTT | CSAYSGNTIYF
TRBJ1-2 | . | . | TRBV21-1 | TGTGCCAGCAGCAAAAGTTGGGACAGGGGAGGTTTCCATGGCTACACCTTC | CASSKSWDRGGFHGYTF
TRBJ1-2 | . | . | TRBV2 | TGTGCCAGAGCCCCAACAGTTAACTATGGCTACACCTTC | CARAPTVNYGYTF
TRBJ1-2 | . | . | TRBV24-1 | TGTGCCACCGGTTGGGGCGTGGGCGGCTACACCTTC | CATGWGVGGYTF
TRBJ1-1 | . | . | TRBV6-1 | TGTGCCAGCAGTGACAGGGTGAACACTGAAGCTTTCTTT | CASSDRVNTEAFF
TRBJ2-3 | . | TRBD1 | TRBV7-2 | TGTGCCAGCAGCTTATTGGTGCCCGGGACAGCCACAGATACGCAGTATTTT | CASSLLVPGTATDTQYF
TRBJ1-2 | . | . | TRBV5-4 | TGTGCCAGCAGCCCGGACACCGAAAACTATGGCTACACCTTC | CASSPDTENYGYTF
TRBJ2-7 | . | . | TRBV6-6 | TGTGCCAGCAGATCATCGGGGATCTCCTACGAGCAGTACTTC | CASRSSGISYEQYF
TRBJ2-3 | . | . | TRBV24-1 | TGTGCCACTTCCCCAGGGGAAGGCAGCACAGATACGCAGTATTTT | CATSPGEGSTDTQYF
TRBJ1-1 | . | . | TRBV15 | TGTGCCACCAGCATCCAGGGCGACACTGAAGCTTTCTTT | CATSIQGDTEAFF
TRBJ1-2 | . | . | TRBV18 | TGTGCCAGCTCGCTGAGGACACCTAACTATGGCTACACCTTC | CASSLRTPNYGYTF
TRBJ2-5 | . | . | TRBV28 | TGTGCCAGCAGCGGGGGGCTGGCAGAGACCCAGTACTTC | CASSGGLAETQYF
TRBJ2-5 | once | . | TRBV18 | TGTGCCAGCTCACCAGCACAGGGGAGGTACAAGACCCAGTACTTC | CASSPAQGRYKTQYF
TRBJ1-4 | . | . | TRBV5-1 | TGCGCCAGCAGCTTGAATATAGATCCTAATGAAAAACTGTTTTTT | CASSLNIDPNEKLFF
TRBJ1-5 | . | . | TRBV6-6 | TGTGCCAGCAGTTGGGACATGCCCGGCAATCAGCCCCAGCATTTT | CASSWDMPGNQPQHF
TRBJ2-3 | . | TRBD2 | TRBV19 | TGTGCCAGTAGTTTGGGACTAGCGGGAGTGGGCACGCAGTATTTT | CASSLGLAGVGTQYF
TRBJ2-2 | few | TRBD1 | TRBV15 | TGTGCCACCAGATCTATGGGACAGGGTACAACCGGGGAGCTGTTTTTT | CATRSMGQGTTGELFF
TRBJ2-7 | . | . | TRBV7-2 | TGTGCCAGCAGCTTAGTGGGCCTAGCATCCTACGAGCAGTACTTC | CASSLVGLASYEQYF
TRBJ1-4 | . | . | TRBV3-1/TRBV3-2 | TGTGCCAGCAGCCAAGGGCTTGCAGGCGCCCTCAATAATGAAAAACTGTTTTTT | CASSQGLAGALNNEKLFF
TRBJ2-7 | many | . | TRBV21-1 | TGTGCCAGCAGCAAGTCCGAGTGTAGTTGCGACGAGCAGTACTTC | CASSKSECSCDEQYF
TRBJ2-1 | . | . | TRBV28 | TGTGCCAGCACCCTATACAATGAGCAGTTCTTC | CASTLYNEQFF
TRBJ1-2 | few | TRBD1 | TRBV19 | TGTGCCAGTAGCCAATTACAGGGGGCGCGGGGCTACACCTTC | CASSQLQGARGYTF
TRBJ2-5 | . | . | TRBV11-1 | TGTGCCAGCACCCTAAGGCTCGCAGGCGCCCAAGAGACCCAGTACTTC | CASTLRLAGAQETQYF
TRBJ1-5 | . | . | TRBV7-2 | TGTGCCAGCAGCTTAGCTAGGCAGGGCAATCAGCCCCAGCATTTT | CASSLARQGNQPQHF
TRBJ2-7 | . | . | TRBV19 | TGTGCCAGTAGTACCACCGGGATAAACTACGAGCAGTACTTC | CASSTTGINYEQYF
TRBJ2-5 | once | . | TRBV7-9 | TGTGCCAGCAGCCCCGGGATCGGGGGGCGGGAGACCCAGTACTTC | CASSPGIGGRETQYF
TRBJ2-7 | many | . | TRBV7-2 | TGTGCCAGCAGCTTCAGTCAGAATACCTACGAGCAGTACTTC | CASSFSQNTYEQYF
TRBJ2-6 | once | TRBD1 | TRBV7-2 | TGTGCCAGCAGCCTGGGGACAGGTAACTCTGGGGCCAACGTCCTGACTTTC | CASSLGTGNSGANVLTF
TRBJ1-2 | . | TRBD1 | TRBV4-2 | TGTGCCAGCAGCCAAGCTAGCACAGGGGGAGTTGGCTACACCTTC | CASSQASTGGVGYTF
TRBJ2-4 | . | TRBD2 | TRBV5-1 | TGCGCCAGCAGCTCGGGACTACGGGAGGGAAACATTCAGTACTTC | CASSSGLREGNIQYF
TRBJ2-3 | . | TRBD1 | TRBV10-1 | TGCGCCAGCAGTGAGGATTGGACAGGGGATAGCACAGATACGCAGTATTTT | CASSEDWTGDSTDTQYF
TRBJ1-2 | few | TRBD1 | TRBV28 | TGTGCCAGCAATACAGGGGACTATGGCTACACCTTC | CASNTGDYGYTF